This T cell receptor (beta chain) was identified during a study of blood T cell repertoires in COVID-19. The overall study: Specimens from acute and convalescent COVID-19 originated in the United States, Italy and Spain. PBMCs, B-cell-depleted T cells, or T cells were the source of the cDNA or gDNA that made up the material.

In the study's own analysis: Amplification of reference gene primers was used by the study to estimate nucleated cell counts. Assay used: immunoSEQ multiplex PCR; TCRdb lists only in-frame clones, some missing. D and trimming come from the DNA, and the V and J calls and clone size come from that table. This sample yields fewer than 150,000 clones, of which 87% are seen a single time; 3.5% to 4.5% belongs to the top ten. This clone was detected only once. V was clipped by 4 bases and J by 0 bases, with 16 bases between them. The CDR3 consists of 16 residues. The germline CDR1 and CDR2 sequences are MDHEN and SYDVKM.

The rearrangement uses TRBV28 and TRBJ2-7; D perhaps matches TRBD1 (6 bases). The clonotype was recovered from a middle-aged woman with acute or convalescent COVID-19. Material for sequencing was peripheral blood. CDR3 nucleotides: TGTGCCAGCAGTTCTCCCGGGACATTGAGCTCCTACGAGCAGTACTTC. Encoded protein: CASSSPGTLSSYEQYF.